This T cell receptor beta chain was sequenced for a study of T cell repertoires in cytomegalovirus infection. About the research overall: Matching HLA type, along with CMV infection, was indicated by public TCR beta signatures.

TCRdb processed the reads anew with MiXCR; each CDR3 protein has one entry. Of around 260,000 distinct CDR3 sequences listed, roughly 9.1% are singletons. Study results and caveats: CMV carriers having the relevant HLA were flagged by cumulative public TCR beta family frequency. Predominance within the ex vivo response was attributable to HLA-C-restricted CMV-specific TCR beta clonotypes.

Trimming pared 4 bases from V and 2 bases from J, leaving 12 bases between. The CDR3 covers 15 residues. Germline CDR1 and CDR2: LNHDA and SQIVND (reference sequence). This clonotype has a count of ten or more. Its matching antigen is unknown. What was sequenced was PBMCs. The source is a human donor in good health (CMV status not recorded). Some clones in this sample may be carry-over from other donors' samples. The chain carries TRBV19 and TRBJ1-5, with D uncertain. CDR3 nucleotide sequence: TGTGCCAGTAGTAAGAATGTGGCGGGCAATCAGCCCCAGCATTTT. It encodes CASSKNVAGNQPQHF.